Shown below are 32 T cell receptor beta chains from a single sample sequenced in a study of T cell responses to AZD1222 COVID-19 vaccine. Method: immunoSEQ multiplex PCR; TCRdb's copy keeps in-frame clones and lacks some. The sample shows about 94,000 clones, 85% of them seen only once. The material sequenced was peripheral blood, taken 28 days after the second AZD1222 dose. Source of these receptors: an adult who received the AZD1222 COVID-19 vaccine.

In this sample, this clone turned up once. This CDR3 reads CASSFGQTEAFF. In DNA, the CDR3 is TGTGCCAGCAGCTTCGGACAGACCGAAGCTTTCTTT. This chain uses TRBV28 with TRBJ1-1; TRBD1 is a possible D gene (6 bases). CDR3 length: 12 amino acids. V shed 6 bases and J shed 8 bases, with 13 bases lying between them. Germline V gives CDR1 MDHEN, CDR2 SYDVKM.

This clone has a handful of counts. The chain joins TRBV28 to TRBJ2-3; D not certain. V gave up 5 bases and J gave up 4 bases, with 7 bases separating them. Germline V gives CDR1 MDHEN, CDR2 SYDVKM. This CDR3 spans 12 amino acids. The CDR3 DNA is TGTGCCAGCAGTCCCAAACCAGATACGCAGTATTTT. Translating gives CASSPKPDTQYF. The whole variable domain, filled in from reference TRBV28 and TRBJ2-3, reads DVKVTQSSRYLVKRTGEKVFLECVQDMDHENMFWYRQDPGLGLRLIYFSYDVKMKEKGDIPEGYSVSREKKERFSLILESASTNQTSMYLCASSPKPDTQYFGPGTRLTVL.

V gene TRBV11-2 combines with J gene TRBJ2-2; D gene unclear. The CDR3 has 14 residues. V dropped 4 bases and J dropped 1 base, with 7 bases sitting between them. The germline gives CDR1 SGHAT, CDR2 FQNNGV. The chain's CDR3 is CASSSRLNTGELFF. CDR3 DNA sequence: TGTGCCAGCAGCTCCCGACTGAACACCGGGGAGCTGTTTTTT.

V and J are TRBV29-1 and TRBJ1-3, with no clear D. This CDR3 is 11 amino acids long. Trimming took 6 bases from V and 1 from J, leaving 4 bases between them. Germline-derived CDR1 and CDR2 are SQVTM and ANQGSEA. The chain's CDR3 is CSVRSGNTIYF. CDR3 DNA: TGCAGCGTCCGATCTGGAAACACCATATATTTT.

This chain uses TRBV5-1 with TRBJ2-1, with 8 nucleotides matching TRBD2. J was trimmed by 14 bases and V by 0 bases; bases with no gene match: 13. The germline V gene encodes CDR1 SGHRS and CDR2 YFSETQ. The CDR3 spans 15 residues. The CDR3 here is CASSLVGIMEREKFF. CDR3 nucleotide sequence: TGCGCCAGCAGCTTGGTGGGTATTATGGAGCGGGAGAAGTTCTTC.

The CDR3 DNA follows: TGTGCCAGCAGCCCCGGGGGTAGCGGGAGGAATGGGTACGAGCAGTACTTC. It codes for CASSPGGSGRNGYEQYF. This chain links TRBV4-2 with TRBJ2-7; 10 nucleotides match TRBD2. In germline, CDR1 is LGHNA, CDR2 YNFKEQ. Trimming cost V 4 bases and J 4 bases; bases outside gene matches: 13. The CDR3 sequence is 17 residues long.

V is TRBV19 and J is TRBJ2-7; 7 nucleotides agree with TRBD1. The CDR3 totals 14 residues. From germline, CDR1 is LNHDA and CDR2 SQIVND (reference sequence). V was clipped by 5 bases and J by 2 bases; unmatched bases: 6. In nucleotides, the CDR3 is TGTGCCAGTAGTCCCCATGGGACAGCCTACGAGCAGTACTTC. Amino acid sequence: CASSPHGTAYEQYF.

This chain links TRBV30 with TRBJ1-4, with D possibly matching TRBD1 (6 bases). Trimming left V 8 bases short and J 6 bases short, with 19 bases between. CDR1 is GTSNPN, CDR2 SVGIG, per germline (reference sequence). The CDR3 has 14 residues. CDR3 sequence: CAAETRGGYEKLFF. The CDR3, as DNA: TGTGCCGCGGAAACCCGGGGGGGCTATGAAAAACTGTTTTTT.

The J gene is TRBJ1-1, the V gene TRBV11-2; tentatively, D is TRBD1 (6 bases). The CDR3 consists of 14 residues. Germline-derived CDR1 and CDR2 are SGHAT and FQNNGV. Trimming removed 0 bases from V and 5 bases from J, with 10 bases in between. The CDR3 loop is CASSLEWTATEAFF. For the CDR3, the DNA is TGTGCCAGCAGCTTAGAATGGACAGCGACTGAAGCTTTCTTT.

The CDR3: CASSYSTTGGEQYF. The CDR3 DNA sequence: TGTGCCAGCAGTTACTCAACGACAGGGGGAGAGCAGTACTTC. V usage is TRBV6-5 and J usage is TRBJ2-7; 9 bases agree with TRBD1. Germline assignment: CDR1 MNHEY and CDR2 SVGAGI. The V gene end was trimmed by 0 bases and the J gene end by 7 bases; junction bases not matched to a gene: 4. The CDR3 is 14 amino acids.

CDR3 in amino acids: CAVRGQGQNTEAFF. The CDR3 DNA sequence: TGTGCCGTACGAGGGCAGGGACAGAACACTGAAGCTTTCTTT. The chain has TRBV2 and TRBJ1-1, with TRBD1 as a possible D gene (6 bases). Germline-derived CDR1 and CDR2 are SNHLY and FYNNEI. Trimming took 11 bases from V and 1 from J, leaving 17 bases between them. The CDR3 sequence is 14 residues long. Using reference TRBV2 and TRBJ1-1 for the parts outside the CDR3, the full variable domain is EPEVTQTPSHQVTQMGQEVILRCVPISNHLYFYWYRQILGQKVEFLVSFYNNEISEKSEIFDDQFSVERPDGSNFTLKIRSTKLEDSAMYFCAVRGQGQNTEAFFGQGTRLTVV.

This chain links TRBV9 with TRBJ2-3; D unclear. This CDR3 region has 16 residues. Germline values: CDR1 SGDLS, CDR2 YYNGEE. Trimming took 0 bases from V and 1 from J, leaving 12 bases between them. CDR3 sequence reads: CASSVEFSLGTDTQYF. The CDR3 DNA follows: TGTGCCAGCAGCGTAGAGTTTTCCTTGGGCACAGATACGCAGTATTTT.

V and J are TRBV5-1 and TRBJ1-2; D unresolved. CDR3 size: 12 residues. Germline V gene data show CDR1 as SGHRS and CDR2 as YFSETQ. The V end lost 4 bases, the J end lost 7 bases, and 11 bases lay between the germline ends. This chain's CDR3 is CASSEGRVGYTF. In DNA, the CDR3 is TGCGCCAGCAGCGAGGGAAGGGTTGGCTACACCTTC. Based on the CDR3 plus reference TRBV5-1 and TRBJ1-2, the full variable domain is KAGVTQTPRYLIKTRGQQVTLSCSPISGHRSVSWYQQTPGQGLQFLFEYFSETQRNKGNFPGRFSGRQFSNSRSEMNVSTLELGDSALYLCASSEGRVGYTFGSGTRLTVV.

The rearrangement joins TRBV24-1 to TRBJ2-3; 11 bases align to TRBD2. Germline V gene data show CDR1 as KGHDR and CDR2 as SFDVKD. Unmatched junction bases numbered 10, after V lost 2 bases and J lost 4 bases. There are 18 residues in the CDR3. CDR3 DNA: TGTGCCACCAGTGATTCTCGACTAGCGGGAAAACCAGCAGATACGCAGTATTTT. As protein: CATSDSRLAGKPADTQYF.

This rearrangement joins TRBV28 to TRBJ1-4; D possibly corresponds to TRBD1 (6 bases). The CDR3 is made up of 14 amino acids. Germline CDR1 and CDR2: MDHEN and SYDVKM. V gave up 6 bases and J gave up 10 bases, with 18 bases separating them. The CDR3 region is CASSPGGSRGKLFF. For the CDR3, the DNA is TGTGCCAGCAGCCCGGGGGGCTCGAGGGGAAAACTGTTTTTT. The full variable domain, in which reference TRBV28 and TRBJ1-4 provide the parts outside the CDR3, is DVKVTQSSRYLVKRTGEKVFLECVQDMDHENMFWYRQDPGLGLRLIYFSYDVKMKEKGDIPEGYSVSREKKERFSLILESASTNQTSMYLCASSPGGSRGKLFFGSGTQLSVL.

This clone showed up just a few times. The chain is built from TRBV4-3 and TRBJ2-1, with D unresolved. V gave up 3 bases and J gave up 5 bases, with 11 bases separating them. Germline V gene sequence: CDR1 LGHNA, CDR2 YSLEER. The CDR3 is 14 amino acids. As DNA, the CDR3 is TGCGCCAGCAGCCAGCTCTTGGGCGACAATGAGCAGTTCTTC. Translation: CASSQLLGDNEQFF.

The chain has TRBV27 and TRBJ1-1, with a possible D match to TRBD1 (5 bases). Germline lookup yields CDR1 MNHEY and CDR2 SMNVEV (reference sequence). CDR3 length: 15 residues. Trimming removed 6 bases at V and 1 base at J, with 15 bases between. CDR3 region: CASRGNYRRNTEAFF. The DNA of the CDR3 is TGTGCCAGCAGGGGGAACTACAGGAGGAACACTGAAGCTTTCTTT.

V and J are TRBV6-2 or TRBV6-3 and TRBJ2-1; 10 bases are shared with TRBD2. Per germline, CDR1 MNHEY and CDR2 SVGEGT. The length of the CDR3 is 17 residues. Trimming cost V 0 bases and J 4 bases; bases outside gene matches: 6. CDR3 nucleotides: TGTGCCAGCAGTTACTCGCCTAGCGGGGGCTTATACAATGAGCAGTTCTTC. This codes for CASSYSPSGGLYNEQFF.

The CDR3 sequence is CASSPGSGDSPLHF. As DNA, the CDR3 is TGTGCCAGCTCACCAGGCAGTGGTGATTCACCCCTCCACTTT. This rearrangement joins TRBV18 to TRBJ1-6; the D is unclear. Germline CDR1 is KGHSH and CDR2 is LQKENI. The V gene lost 2 bases and the J gene lost 8 bases, with 10 bases spanning the gap. This CDR3 is built from 14 residues.

The rearrangement joins TRBV10-3 to TRBJ2-1, with D perhaps matching TRBD2 (5 bases). CDR3 length equals 16 residues. V shed 6 bases and J shed 9 bases, with 24 bases lying between them. Germline CDR1 is ENHRY and CDR2 is SYGVKD. The CDR3 region is CAISSPPGEGVGEQFF. For the CDR3, the DNA is TGTGCCATCAGCTCCCCCCCTGGAGAGGGAGTCGGTGAGCAGTTCTTC.

This rearrangement joins TRBV24-1 to TRBJ2-3, with 7 bases fitting TRBD2. Looked up from germline, CDR1 is KGHDR and CDR2 is SFDVKD. The trim removed 1 base at V and 0 bases at J, leaving 9 bases unmatched. This CDR3 is 18 amino acids long. CDR3 region: CATSDFPSGVTSTDTQYF. DNA for the CDR3: TGTGCCACCAGTGATTTCCCTAGCGGAGTAACTAGCACAGATACGCAGTATTTT.

The J gene is TRBJ2-7, the V gene TRBV3-1 (or the pseudogene TRBV3-2), with D perhaps given as TRBD1 or TRBD2 (5 bases each). This CDR3 region has 13 residues. Germline V gene data show CDR1 as LGHDT and CDR2 as YNNKEL (reference sequence). V lost 10 bases to trimming and J lost 0 bases, with 13 bases between them. The CDR3 nucleotides are TGTGCCACGTACTGGGGGAGCTCCTACGAGCAGTACTTC. Translating it yields CATYWGSSYEQYF.

This rearrangement joins TRBV18 to TRBJ2-3; 12 nucleotides agree with TRBD2. V was clipped by 3 bases and J by 6 bases; unmatched bases: 4. The germline gives CDR1 KGHSH, CDR2 LQKENI. The CDR3 length is 15 residues. The CDR3 DNA is TGTGCCAGCTCACCGCGGACTAGCGGGGTGGATACGCAGTATTTT. Its translation is CASSPRTSGVDTQYF.

The count of this clone is one. This sequence joins TRBV18 and TRBJ1-4, with 9 bases aligning to TRBD1. From germline, CDR1 is KGHSH and CDR2 LQKENI. Trimming removed 3 bases from V and 5 bases from J; junction bases left unmatched: 4. CDR3 size: 15 residues. CDR3 amino acids: CASSPPGQGNEKLFF. In DNA, the CDR3 is TGTGCCAGCTCACCCCCGGGACAGGGAAATGAAAAACTGTTTTTT.

The chain combines TRBV6-5 with TRBJ2-1; perhaps D is TRBD1 or TRBD2 (5 bases each). Germline assignment: CDR1 MNHEY and CDR2 SVGAGI. This CDR3 is built from 13 residues. Trimming cost V 5 bases and J 6 bases, with 11 bases left between them. CDR3 DNA: TGTGCCAGCAGTCAACCAGGGACCAATGAGCAGTTCTTC. Its protein product is CASSQPGTNEQFF.

The V gene is TRBV10-2, the J gene TRBJ2-1; TRBD2 aligns across 7 bases. This CDR3 is 14 amino acids long. Germline V gives CDR1 WSHSY, CDR2 SAAADI. Trimming at V came to 4 bases and at J to 5 bases, leaving 5 bases not matched to a gene. The chain's CDR3 is CASSVGRGNNEQFF. The DNA for the CDR3 is TGCGCCAGCAGTGTAGGGCGGGGGAACAATGAGCAGTTCTTC.

V gene TRBV13 combines with J gene TRBJ2-7; 9 positions match TRBD1. There are 15 residues in the CDR3. Losses at the gene ends were 0 bases for V and 7 bases for J; bases not matched to a gene: 7. Germline CDR1 is PRHDT and CDR2 is FYEKMQ (reference sequence). The DNA of the CDR3 is TGTGCCAGCAGCTTAGGGGTGGGACAGGGCCGGGAGCAGTACTTC. The encoded protein is CASSLGVGQGREQYF.

V usage is TRBV18 and J usage is TRBJ2-2; D perhaps matches TRBD2 (5 bases). V gave up 1 base and J gave up 4 bases, with 13 bases separating them. The CDR3 contains 16 residues. Germline values: CDR1 KGHSH, CDR2 LQKENI. The CDR3 reads CASSPLGGSVTGELFF. The CDR3 nucleotides read TGTGCCAGCTCACCACTAGGTGGGAGTGTCACCGGGGAGCTGTTTTTT.

This chain uses TRBV28 with TRBJ2-1; a weak D match, TRBD1 (5 bases). The germline V gene encodes CDR1 MDHEN and CDR2 SYDVKM. The CDR3 covers 13 residues. The V end lost 4 bases, the J end lost 6 bases, and 10 bases lay between the germline ends. The CDR3 region has the DNA TGTGCCAGCAGTTCCCTGGGGCGCAATGAGCAGTTCTTC. It is translated as CASSSLGRNEQFF.

The chain joins TRBV13 to TRBJ2-7, with TRBD2 matching 12 bases. The V gene's germline CDR1 is PRHDT and CDR2 FYEKMQ (reference sequence). Unmatched junction bases numbered 5, after V lost 5 bases and J lost 6 bases. The CDR3 is 14 residues long. The CDR3 sequence is CASSPLAGGSEQYF. CDR3 nucleotide sequence: TGTGCCAGCAGCCCACTAGCGGGAGGATCCGAGCAGTACTTC.

V usage is TRBV24-1 and J usage is TRBJ2-2; the D gene is possibly TRBD2 (5 bases). Germline lookup yields CDR1 KGHDR and CDR2 SFDVKD. V was cut by 3 bases and J by 0 bases, with 10 bases left in between. The CDR3 consists of 16 residues. The CDR3 sequence: CATSDPRSANTGELFF. For the CDR3, the DNA is TGTGCCACCAGTGATCCGCGTAGCGCGAACACCGGGGAGCTGTTTTTT.

This clone was found a few times. The gene calls are TRBV30 and TRBJ1-6, with 7 positions matching TRBD1. With V trimmed by 8 bases and J by 10 bases, 23 bases remained unmatched. From germline, CDR1 is GTSNPN and CDR2 SVGIG (reference sequence). CDR3 length: 17 residues. For the CDR3, the DNA is TGTGCCGGATCGAAAATGAGGGACAGAGCGAATTTCTCACCCCTCCACTTT. Its protein is CAGSKMRDRANFSPLHF.